These 32 T cell receptor beta chains were sequenced from one sample in a study of blood T cell repertoires in COVID-19. Method: immunoSEQ multiplex PCR; TCRdb's copy keeps in-frame clones and lacks some. The top ten clones hold 2.5% to 3.5% of a sample with 350,000 to 400,000 clones, roughly nine tenths of them seen once. Sequenced material: PBMCs or T cells enriched from blood (not recorded which). All receptors come from a woman in her twenties or thirties who had recovered from COVID-19.

The chain carries TRBV5-1 and TRBJ2-7; D perhaps matches TRBD1 (6 bases). The CDR3 runs to 12 residues. CDR1 is SGHRS, CDR2 YFSETQ, per germline. V dropped 7 bases and J dropped 6 bases, with 14 bases sitting between them. The CDR3, as DNA: TGCGCCAGCTCCTCCGGGACACCCGAGCAGTACTTC. Translated: CASSSGTPEQYF.

The V call is TRBV7-8, the J call TRBJ1-1; tentative D call: TRBD1 (6 bases). The length of the CDR3 is 14 residues. The V end lost 1 base, the J end lost 2 bases, and 8 bases lay between the germline ends. The V gene's germline CDR1 is SGHVS and CDR2 FQNEAQ. DNA of the CDR3: TGTGCCAGCAGCTTAGACAGGGTTAACACTGAAGCTTTCTTT. Its translation is CASSLDRVNTEAFF. Filled out from reference TRBV7-8 and TRBJ1-1, the complete variable domain reads GAGVSQSPRYKVAKRGQDVALRCDPISGHVSLFWYQQALGQGPEFLTYFQNEAQLDKSGLPSDRFFAERPEGSVSTLKIQRTQQEDSAVYLCASSLDRVNTEAFFGQGTRLTVV.

This clone has just one count. The V call is TRBV11-2, the J call TRBJ2-1; 16 nucleotides match TRBD2. The CDR3 covers 15 residues. V lost 3 bases to trimming and J lost 9 bases; unmatched junction nucleotides: 2. The germline CDR1 and CDR2 sequences are SGHAT and FQNNGV. CDR3 nucleotide sequence: TGTGCCAGCAGCTTGGGACTAGCGGGGGGGCTTGAGCAGTTCTTC. It encodes CASSLGLAGGLEQFF.

CDR3 sequence reads: CASSPRTTGNYGYTF. CDR3 DNA: TGTGCCAGCAGCCCAAGGACCACAGGGAACTATGGCTACACCTTC. The rearrangement uses TRBV3-1 (or the pseudogene TRBV3-2) and TRBJ1-2; D is perhaps TRBD1 (6 bases). V lost 4 bases to trimming and J lost 2 bases, with 14 bases between them. Germline assignment: CDR1 LGHDT and CDR2 YNNKEL (reference sequence). CDR3 length: 15 residues.

The genes are TRBV9 and TRBJ2-3, with a possible D match to TRBD2 (6 bases). CDR1 and CDR2 from the germline V gene are SGDLS and YYNGEE. The CDR3 length is 16 residues. Trimming stripped 0 bases from V and 2 bases from J, with 13 bases between. The DNA for the CDR3 is TGTGCCAGCAGCGTAGCCGGGGGATCCAACACAGATACGCAGTATTTT. It specifies CASSVAGGSNTDTQYF.

The chain combines TRBV30 with TRBJ2-1; the D gene is possibly TRBD2 (6 bases). Germline assignment: CDR1 GTSNPN and CDR2 SVGIG (reference sequence). The CDR3 contains 15 residues. V dropped 1 base and J dropped 0 bases, with 10 bases sitting between them. In DNA form, the CDR3 reads TGTGCCTGGAGTGCTAGCGAGAGCTCCTACAATGAGCAGTTCTTC. It is translated as CAWSASESSYNEQFF. The whole variable domain, filled in from reference TRBV30 and TRBJ2-1, reads SQTIHQWPATLVQPVGSPLSLECTVEGTSNPNLYWYRQAAGRGLQLLFYSVGIGQISSEVPQNLSASRPQDRQFILSSKKLLLSDSGFYLCAWSASESSYNEQFFGPGTRLTVL.

This clone was picked up a small number of times. This chain joins TRBV12-3 or TRBV12-4 and TRBJ1-6, with TRBD1 matching 7 bases. The CDR3 length is 12 residues. V was pared by 5 bases and J by 11 bases, with 3 bases of the junction left unmatched. The CDR3 loop is CASSRDSPPLHF. The CDR3 DNA sequence: TGTGCCAGCAGTAGGGACAGTCCACCCCTCCACTTT.

The chain joins TRBV6-5 to TRBJ2-7; D is possibly TRBD1 (5 bases). The V gene lost 0 bases and the J gene lost 1 base, with 10 bases spanning the gap. The CDR3 contains 15 residues. Germline assignment: CDR1 MNHEY and CDR2 SVGAGI. The CDR3 reads CASSYSLQESYEQYF. For the CDR3, the DNA is TGTGCCAGCAGTTACTCTTTACAGGAATCCTACGAGCAGTACTTC.

The chain has TRBV30 and TRBJ1-3; D remains ambiguous. Trimming shortened V by 0 bases and J by 5 bases, and 8 bases separated the two germline ends. The germline V gene encodes CDR1 GTSNPN and CDR2 SVGIG (reference sequence). The length of the CDR3 is 13 residues. The CDR3 nucleotides read TGTGCCTGGAGTGTAAACAGCCGAAACACCATATATTTT. It specifies CAWSVNSRNTIYF.

This clone appeared once. This chain uses TRBV4-2 with TRBJ2-7; the D gene is possibly TRBD2 (6 bases). This CDR3 is built from 14 residues. Per the germline V gene, CDR1 is LGHNA and CDR2 is YNFKEQ. V was trimmed by 3 bases and J by 4 bases, leaving 13 bases between them. Here the CDR3 DNA reads TGTGCCAGCAGCCAGTCTCGGGAGAGGTACGAGCAGTACTTC. It specifies CASSQSRERYEQYF.

The chain uses TRBV27 and TRBJ2-5; TRBD1 might be the D (6 bases). In germline, CDR1 is MNHEY, CDR2 SMNVEV (reference sequence). Trimming removed 3 bases from V and 5 bases from J, with 19 bases in between. The CDR3 runs 16 residues. CDR3 in amino acids: CASSFTRQAKGETQYF. The CDR3 nucleotides read TGTGCCAGCAGTTTTACACGACAGGCTAAGGGGGAGACCCAGTACTTC.

The rearrangement links TRBV18 to TRBJ2-7; 10 bases fit TRBD2. The CDR3 spans 15 residues. From germline, CDR1 is KGHSH and CDR2 LQKENI. V lost 5 bases and J lost 2; bases outside the gene matches: 6. The CDR3 region is CASSESSGRAYEQYF. The CDR3, as DNA: TGTGCCAGCTCAGAGAGCAGCGGGAGGGCCTACGAGCAGTACTTC.

V and J are TRBV19 and TRBJ2-7, with 8 bases aligning to TRBD2. This CDR3 has 14 amino acids. Germline V gene sequence: CDR1 LNHDA, CDR2 SQIVND (reference sequence). With V trimmed by 1 base and J by 2 bases, 1 base remained unmatched. The CDR3 region has the DNA TGTGCCAGTAGTATAGTAGCGGGGACCTACGAGCAGTACTTC. Encoded protein: CASSIVAGTYEQYF. Full variable domain (remainder filled in from reference TRBV19 and TRBJ2-7): DGGITQSPKYLFRKEGQNVTLSCEQNLNHDAMYWYRQDPGQGLRLIYYSQIVNDFQKGDIAEGYSVSREKKESFPLTVTSAQKNPTAFYLCASSIVAGTYEQYFGPGTRLTVT.

The chain joins TRBV3-1 (or the pseudogene TRBV3-2) to TRBJ2-7; 8 bases match TRBD2. Trimming at V came to 1 base and at J to 3 bases, leaving 8 bases not matched to a gene. Looked up from germline, CDR1 is LGHDT and CDR2 is YNNKEL (reference sequence). The CDR3 spans 16 residues. The CDR3 DNA reads as TGTGCCAGCAGCCAAGGGGATAGCGGGACGGACTACGAGCAGTACTTC. It encodes CASSQGDSGTDYEQYF.

The CDR3 loop is CASSTSDNRQPQHF. In DNA, the CDR3 is TGTGCCAGTAGTACCTCGGACAATCGTCAGCCCCAGCATTTT. The chain carries TRBV19 and TRBJ1-5; maybe TRBD1 (5 bases). V lost 4 bases to trimming and J lost 6 bases, with 13 bases between them. CDR3 length equals 14 residues. CDR1 and CDR2 (germline): LNHDA, SQIVND (reference sequence).

J is TRBJ2-2 and V is TRBV29-1, with TRBD2 matching over 13 bases. Trimming cost V 7 bases and J 4 bases; bases outside gene matches: 3. The CDR3 length is 14 residues. The germline V gene encodes CDR1 SQVTM and CDR2 ANQGSEA. This CDR3 reads CSARTSGSTGELFF. Written as DNA, the CDR3 is TGCAGCGCGAGGACTAGCGGGAGCACCGGGGAGCTGTTTTTT.

The chain joins TRBV28 to TRBJ2-1; TRBD2 matches at 11 bases. The V gene's germline CDR1 is MDHEN and CDR2 SYDVKM. Trimming removed 2 bases from V and 4 bases from J; junction bases left unmatched: 4. The length of the CDR3 is 16 residues. As DNA, the CDR3 is TGTGCCAGCAGTTTAATAGCGGGAGGGCCATACAATGAGCAGTTCTTC. Its translation is CASSLIAGGPYNEQFF.

The rearrangement links TRBV10-1 to TRBJ1-2; 8 bases agree with TRBD1. Trimming at V came to 3 bases and at J to 8 bases, leaving 11 bases not matched to a gene. This CDR3 comprises 15 residues. Germline V gives CDR1 WNHNN, CDR2 SYGVQD (reference sequence). Here the CDR3 DNA reads TGCGCCAGCAGTGAATCAGGGGGCTTGCTATGCGGCTACACCTTC. It is translated as CASSESGGLLCGYTF.

The gene calls are TRBV4-1 and TRBJ1-5; 8 nucleotides match TRBD1. The CDR3 spans 17 residues. Germline-derived CDR1 and CDR2 are MGHRA and YSYEKL. The trim removed 4 bases at V and 4 bases at J, leaving 12 bases unmatched. CDR3 bases: TGCGCCAGCAGCCGAACGTCCGGGACAGGAAAAAATCAGCCCCAGCATTTT. Its protein is CASSRTSGTGKNQPQHF.

This clone was seen a single time. The V gene is TRBV15, the J gene TRBJ2-7, with 8 bases that match TRBD1. V shed 3 bases and J 9 bases; nucleotides not matched to a gene: 10. Germline V gene lookup returns CDR1 LNHNV and CDR2 YYDKDF (reference sequence). This CDR3 has 14 amino acids. CDR3 DNA sequence: TGTGCCACCAGCAGGGGGTACAGGGGGGAGGTGCAGTACTTC. Amino acid sequence: CATSRGYRGEVQYF.

The chain links TRBV9 to TRBJ2-2, with TRBD2 matching over 12 bases. The CDR3 is 15 amino acids. The V gene end was trimmed by 3 bases and the J gene end by 6 bases; junction bases not matched to a gene: 3. The germline gives CDR1 SGDLS, CDR2 YYNGEE. CDR3 in amino acids: CASSGPSGGAGELFF. The CDR3 DNA reads TGTGCCAGCAGCGGCCCTAGCGGGGGGGCCGGGGAGCTGTTTTTT.

The chain recombines TRBV5-1 with TRBJ1-1, with no clear D. With 4 bases removed from V and 4 bases from J, the gap between germline ends came to 14 bases. From germline, CDR1 is SGHRS and CDR2 YFSETQ. CDR3 length: 14 amino acids. The CDR3 nucleotides are TGCGCCAGCAGCCACGGTACTCTCGGCACTGAAGCTTTCTTT. This translates into CASSHGTLGTEAFF. Complete variable domain (other parts from reference TRBV5-1 and TRBJ1-1): KAGVTQTPRYLIKTRGQQVTLSCSPISGHRSVSWYQQTPGQGLQFLFEYFSETQRNKGNFPGRFSGRQFSNSRSEMNVSTLELGDSALYLCASSHGTLGTEAFFGQGTRLTVV.

The V and J genes are TRBV2 and TRBJ2-5; 13 bases map to TRBD2. The CDR3 has 15 amino acids. Trimming took 7 bases from V and 2 from J; bases not matched to a gene: 4. Per germline, CDR1 SNHLY and CDR2 FYNNEI. CDR3 in DNA: TGTGCCAGCACGACTAGCGGGAGGCCACAAGAGACCCAGTACTTC. Amino acids: CASTTSGRPQETQYF.

The chain joins TRBV6-4 to TRBJ2-1, with D uncertain. Germline V lookup: CDR1 MRHNA, CDR2 SNTAGT. The length of the CDR3 is 15 residues. V shed 3 bases and J shed 0 bases, with 9 bases lying between them. The CDR3 loop is CASSETESSYNEQFF. The CDR3 DNA reads TGTGCCAGCAGTGAAACCGAGAGCTCCTACAATGAGCAGTTCTTC.

This rearrangement joins TRBV4-2 to TRBJ2-7, with 15 bases matching TRBD2. Per germline, CDR1 LGHNA and CDR2 YNFKEQ. The junction had 10 bases not matched to a gene; V was cut back by 4 bases and J by 0 bases. CDR3 length: 19 residues. The DNA of the CDR3 is TGTGCCAGCAGCCGCAACATCGGGACTAGCGGGGGGACCTCCTACGAGCAGTACTTC. Residues: CASSRNIGTSGGTSYEQYF.

This clone was seen only once. V and J are TRBV6-2 or TRBV6-3 and TRBJ1-2; TRBD1 matches at 10 bases. CDR1 and CDR2 (germline): MNHEY, SVGEGT. Unmatched junction bases numbered 8, after V lost 5 bases and J lost 5 bases. The CDR3 has 15 amino acids. CDR3 region: CASSIRDRGTYGYTF. The CDR3 region has the DNA TGTGCCAGCAGTATACGGGACAGGGGAACATATGGCTACACCTTC.

This clone was detected only a few times. The chain uses TRBV27 and TRBJ2-7; a possible D gene is TRBD2 (6 bases). Germline CDR1 MNHEY, CDR2 SMNVEV (reference sequence). Trimming shortened V by 5 bases and J by 2 bases, and 19 bases separated the two germline ends. CDR3 size: 16 residues. CDR3 coding DNA: TGTGCCAGCAGTCCGCTCGGGGGTACCAAACCCTACGAGCAGTACTTC. This encodes CASSPLGGTKPYEQYF.

This chain links TRBV3-1 (or the pseudogene TRBV3-2) with TRBJ2-1, with 9 bases lining up with TRBD2. There are 17 residues in the CDR3. Germline CDR1 reads LGHDT; CDR2 reads YNNKEL (reference sequence). J lost 6 bases, V lost 4 bases, and 13 bases had no gene match. The CDR3, as DNA: TGTGCCAGCAGCCGCTACCCCGAGCGGGAGGTCCCCAATGAGCAGTTCTTC. It codes for CASSRYPEREVPNEQFF.

The chain is built from TRBV28 and TRBJ2-3, with D possibly being TRBD2 (5 bases). The CDR3 loop spans 15 amino acids. V lost 6 bases and J 1 base, leaving 14 bases between the germline ends. Germline values: CDR1 MDHEN, CDR2 SYDVKM. The CDR3 DNA reads as TGTGCCAGCAGCCTCGGGAAGGCCGGCACAGATACGCAGTATTTT. Translation gives CASSLGKAGTDTQYF.

The DNA of the CDR3 is TGTGCCAGCAGATGGGGGGGATCTGGAAACACCATATATTTT. Its translation is CASRWGGSGNTIYF. The chain has TRBV28 and TRBJ1-3; a weak D match, TRBD1 (5 bases). Trimming cost V 6 bases and J 1 base, with 10 bases left between them. The CDR3 runs 14 residues. From germline, CDR1 is MDHEN and CDR2 SYDVKM.

The gene calls are TRBV5-1 and TRBJ2-1, with 14 bases that match TRBD2. The CDR3 runs 14 residues. With 7 bases clipped from V and 9 bases from J, the junction kept 6 bases outside the gene matches. CDR1 is SGHRS, CDR2 YFSETQ, per germline. CDR3 region: CASQTSGRAFEQFF. Written as DNA, the CDR3 is TGCGCCAGCCAGACTAGCGGGAGGGCCTTTGAGCAGTTCTTC. Full variable domain (remainder filled in from reference TRBV5-1 and TRBJ2-1): KAGVTQTPRYLIKTRGQQVTLSCSPISGHRSVSWYQQTPGQGLQFLFEYFSETQRNKGNFPGRFSGRQFSNSRSEMNVSTLELGDSALYLCASQTSGRAFEQFFGPGTRLTVL.

The rearrangement uses TRBV7-2 and TRBJ1-5; D gene ambiguous. CDR3 length: 14 amino acids. Trimming pared 5 bases from V and 3 bases from J, leaving 11 bases between. Per germline, CDR1 SGHTA and CDR2 FQGNSA. The CDR3 sequence: CASSPRRVNQPQHF. The CDR3 DNA reads TGTGCCAGCAGCCCTAGGAGGGTCAATCAGCCCCAGCATTTT.